The rows below give T cell receptor beta chains drawn from one sample of a study of blood T cell repertoires in COVID-19. Libraries were prepared by immunoSEQ multiplex PCR; TCRdb keeps only in-frame clonotypes and omits some of them. Here the sample spans about 130,000 clones, 80% to 95% being singletons. Input material: peripheral blood. These receptors were obtained from a man aged 45-65 years with COVID-19, enrolled during active disease. CDR3s include the opening cysteine and the closing phenylalanine or tryptophan. A D gene is named only where the DNA matches it firmly. Only part of the rows carry a size: once, few, many, or a class if the clone is expanded.

clone size,J gene,V gene,D gene,CDR3 DNA,CDR3 protein
-,TRBJ2-7,TRBV28,-,TGTGCCAGCAGTTTATTATTAGGAGAGACCTACGAGCAGTACTTC,CASSLLLGETYEQYF
-,TRBJ1-1,TRBV6-2/TRBV6-3,-,TGTGCCAGCAGTTATAATCGGGGGAACACTGAAGCTTTCTTT,CASSYNRGNTEAFF
-,TRBJ2-3,TRBV19,-,TGTGCCAGCCGCAGTGGGGCAGGGGATGGAGATACGCAGTATTTT,CASRSGAGDGDTQYF
-,TRBJ1-1,TRBV11-3,TRBD1,TGTGCCAGCAGCCCAGGGGGGAACACTGAAGCTTTCTTT,CASSPGGNTEAFF
-,TRBJ2-3,TRBV11-3,-,TGTGCCAGCAGCTCACTAGAGACAGATACGCAGTATTTT,CASSSLETDTQYF
-,TRBJ2-7,TRBV9,TRBD2,TGTGCCAGCAGCATCTCGCCGACTAGCGGGGGCTACGAGCAGTACTTC,CASSISPTSGGYEQYF
-,TRBJ2-7,TRBV29-1,-,TGCAGCGTTCTGAGCGACTCCTACGAGCAGTACTTC,CSVLSDSYEQYF
-,TRBJ1-2,TRBV7-9,-,TGTGCCAGCAGCTCCTCAGGGGAGGGTCTGGGAGGCTACACCTTC,CASSSSGEGLGGYTF
-,TRBJ2-5,TRBV7-2,TRBD2,TGTGCCAGCAACCGGGGGGGTGGGAGGTCTGAGACCCAGTACTTC,CASNRGGGRSETQYF
-,TRBJ1-1,TRBV11-2,-,TGTGCCAGCAGCTTAGAACAGCACTCGATAGGTGAAGCTTTCTTT,CASSLEQHSIGEAFF
-,TRBJ1-5,TRBV5-6,TRBD1,TGTGCCAGCAGCTTAGAGGACAGGGGACGGAATCAGCCCCAGCATTTT,CASSLEDRGRNQPQHF
-,TRBJ1-4,TRBV30,-,TGTGCCTGGAGTCCAGGGGCCAATGAAAAACTGTTTTTT,CAWSPGANEKLFF
-,TRBJ2-2,TRBV9,-,TGTGCCAGCAGCCCCAGCGGGCGCTCCATCCCCGGGGAGCTGTTTTTT,CASSPSGRSIPGELFF
-,TRBJ1-3,TRBV12-3/TRBV12-4,-,TGTGCCAGCAGTCCACAGGGAAACACCATATATTTT,CASSPQGNTIYF
-,TRBJ2-2,TRBV7-3,-,TGTGCCAGCAGCTTAGGAGTTAACACCGGGGAGCTGTTTTTT,CASSLGVNTGELFF
-,TRBJ2-1,TRBV7-5,-,TGTGTCAGAAGCTTAGGTGGGACAGGGTTTGGGACTAGCGGGAGGAGGGGTGATAACAATGAGCAGTTCTTC,CVRSLGGTGFGTSGRRGDNNEQFF
-,TRBJ2-3,TRBV2,TRBD2,TGTGCCAGCAGCAACGGGAGGGGCACAGATACGCAGTATTTT,CASSNGRGTDTQYF
-,TRBJ2-7,TRBV6-5,TRBD1,TGTGCCAGCTCAGGGACAGGGAAGGACTACGAGCAGTACTTC,CASSGTGKDYEQYF
-,TRBJ1-1,TRBV5-4,TRBD1,TGTGCCAGCAGCTTCCCAGGGGGTGAAGCTTTCTTT,CASSFPGGEAFF
-,TRBJ2-7,TRBV6-2/TRBV6-3,TRBD2,TGTGCCAGCAGTTACGACATGGGCGGGGGGTCCTCCTACGAGCAGTACTTC,CASSYDMGGGSSYEQYF
-,TRBJ2-2,TRBV13,TRBD2,TGTGCCAGCAGCTTAAGCGTAGGCCGGGGGGCCGGGGAGCTGTTTTTT,CASSLSVGRGAGELFF
-,TRBJ2-1,TRBV29-1,-,TGCAGCGTTGAAGCGGAGGGAAATGAGCAGTTCTTC,CSVEAEGNEQFF
-,TRBJ2-3,TRBV6-5,-,TGTGCCAGCAGTTACTCTCCCCAGTCAACAGATACGCAGTATTTT,CASSYSPQSTDTQYF
-,TRBJ1-4,TRBV19,TRBD1,TGTGCCAGTAGTATAACAGGGGATCCGAATGAAAAACTGTTTTTT,CASSITGDPNEKLFF
-,TRBJ2-3,TRBV5-8,TRBD1,TGTGCCAGCAGCACGGGACAGATATTCAACACAGATACGCAGTATTTT,CASSTGQIFNTDTQYF
-,TRBJ1-1,TRBV15,-,TGTGCCACCAGCAGAGGGAGGGACACTGAAGCTTTCTTT,CATSRGRDTEAFF
-,TRBJ2-2,TRBV27,-,TGTGCCAGCAGTTTCCGGGGGGCTTGGGGCATCGGGGAGCTGTTTTTT,CASSFRGAWGIGELFF
once,TRBJ2-4,TRBV5-1,TRBD2,TGCGCCAGCAGCTTATCTCCGGGAGGGCCGGAAAACATTCAGTACTTC,CASSLSPGGPENIQYF
-,TRBJ1-3,TRBV1,-,TGCACCAGCAGCCAACCTGTGCGGGGCCCTGGAAACACCATATATTTT,CTSSQPVRGPGNTIYF
-,TRBJ2-5,TRBV9,-,TGTGCCAGCAGCGTAGTGGCGGCTGGAGAGACCCAGTACTTC,CASSVVAAGETQYF
-,TRBJ1-2,TRBV5-5,-,TGTGCCAGCAGTCGCGCGCTCCTTGAGGCCGCCTATGGCTACACCTTC,CASSRALLEAAYGYTF
-,TRBJ2-1,TRBV10-3,TRBD2,TGTGCCATCAGTTATCCCCTAGCTAGCGGTGAGCAGTTCTTC,CAISYPLASGEQFF
-,TRBJ1-2,TRBV5-4,-,TGTGCCAGCAGCTTGGAGAGCTATGGCTACACCTTC,CASSLESYGYTF
-,TRBJ1-2,TRBV5-4,TRBD1,TGTGCCAGCAGCGATCGACAGGGTTACGGCTATGGCTACACCTTC,CASSDRQGYGYGYTF
-,TRBJ2-5,TRBV2,TRBD1,TGTGCCAGCAGCAGGGACAGGTCCCAAGAGACCCAGTACTTC,CASSRDRSQETQYF
once,TRBJ2-7,TRBV27,TRBD1,TGTGCCAGCCGAACGAAGGCAGGGGGCGGTTACGAGCAGTACTTC,CASRTKAGGGYEQYF
-,TRBJ2-3,TRBV4-2,-,TGTGCCAGCAGCCAAGACAGGAGGAACACAGATACGCAGTATTTT,CASSQDRRNTDTQYF
-,TRBJ1-2,TRBV29-1,-,TGCACTACCGAAGGGGGAATCCGGGATGGCTACACCTTC,CTTEGGIRDGYTF
-,TRBJ2-3,TRBV5-6,TRBD2,TGTGCCAGCAGCCTCCTCTCCGGGGGGACCACAGATACGCAGTATTTT,CASSLLSGGTTDTQYF
-,TRBJ2-5,TRBV9,TRBD2,TGTGCCAGCAGTTCGGGACTAGCGGAAGAGACCCAGTACTTC,CASSSGLAEETQYF
-,TRBJ1-2,TRBV5-1,-,TGCGCCAGCAGCCCCAGGTTGGGAGGCCCCTACACCTTC,CASSPRLGGPYTF
-,TRBJ2-5,TRBV30,-,TGTGCCTGGAGTGTAGGGGGGGGAGAGACCCAGTACTTC,CAWSVGGGETQYF
-,TRBJ1-2,TRBV29-1,TRBD1,TGCAGCTTCCGGGACAGCACGTATGGCTACACCTTC,CSFRDSTYGYTF
few,TRBJ1-1,TRBV30,-,TGTGCCTGGAGAATCCCAGGGCGCCCTGAAGCTTTCTTT,CAWRIPGRPEAFF
-,TRBJ2-1,TRBV5-1,TRBD2,TGCGCCAGCAGCTTCGCATTAGCGGGATCCTACAATGAGCAGTTCTTC,CASSFALAGSYNEQFF
-,TRBJ2-7,TRBV27,TRBD2,TGTGCCAGCAGTTTGGGGAGCGGGAAAACATACGAGCAGTACTTC,CASSLGSGKTYEQYF
-,TRBJ2-1,TRBV5-4,TRBD1,TGTGCCAGCAGCACCGGACAGGGTAGGAATGAGCAGTTCTTC,CASSTGQGRNEQFF
few,TRBJ2-7,TRBV10-1,-,TGCGCCAGCAGTGCAGGGTTCGAGCAGTACTTC,CASSAGFEQYF
-,TRBJ2-3,TRBV30,TRBD1,TGTGCCTGGATCCCCCTAGGGGGACAGAGCACAGATACGCAGTATTTT,CAWIPLGGQSTDTQYF
-,TRBJ2-3,TRBV19,-,TGTGCCAGTAGTATGTCAGGGAGGAAGACAGATACGCAGTATTTT,CASSMSGRKTDTQYF
-,TRBJ1-6,TRBV30,TRBD1,TGTGCCTGGAGTCAGGGACAGTCTTCTTCACCCCTCCACTTT,CAWSQGQSSSPLHF
-,TRBJ2-7,TRBV11-2,-,TGTGCCAGCAGCTCCGTGAGGAGAAAGCACGAGCAGTACTTC,CASSSVRRKHEQYF
-,TRBJ2-1,TRBV29-1,TRBD1,TGCAGCGTTGTTCCCGCTGGACAGGGCTACAATGAGCAGTTCTTC,CSVVPAGQGYNEQFF